This TCR beta chain is from a study of tumor-infiltrating lymphocytes in primary liver carcinoma. Across the whole study: With diameters of roughly 4 to 10 cm, tumors were stage T1-T3 N0M0. Study findings and constraints: It was tumor-adjacent and tumor-blood pairs that overlapped less than tumor region pairs did.

Researchers drew blood RNA from unsorted whole blood and extracted germline DNA as well. What was collected before surgery was four milliliters of peripheral blood. The CDR3 is 13 residues long. Deletions cut 6 bases from V and 7 bases from J, with 15 bases between. Germline assignment: CDR1 MDHEN and CDR2 SYDVKM. As concerns this clonotype: Its matching antigen is unknown.

Starting material of 450 to 500 ng total RNA yielded TCR beta cDNA via a constant-region primer. The TCR beta library was amplified through three nested multiplex PCR rounds in a modified ARM-PCR procedure. PCR rounds one and two used TRBV1-TRBV30 forward primers with a C-beta reverse primer for approximately 11 cycles each. Via MiXCR, TCRdb re-called the multiplex PCR reads, giving one row per CDR3 protein. Here the sample spans approximately 310,000 distinct CDR3 sequences, 50% to 70% being singletons. The chain couples TRBV28 to TRBJ1-2, with D possibly matching TRBD1 (5 bases). The sequencing sample was made of peripheral blood. This TCR was sampled from a man aged 35 to 55 with primary liver carcinoma and hepatitis B virus infection. CDR3 DNA sequence: TGTGCCAGCAGCCGCGTAAGGGGAGGTGGCTACACCTTC. This sequence encodes CASSRVRGGGYTF.